Each of the 18 T cell receptor beta chains below was sequenced from the same sample in a study of CD8 T cells in Susac syndrome. Reverse transcription of about 0.5 to 1 ug RNA was carried out with random hexamers. TCRdb ran MiXCR on the immunoSEQ multiplex PCR reads and lists one entry per CDR3 protein. Of about 290,000 distinct CDR3 sequences listed, around 89% were seen once; the top ten hold around 0.2%. Sequenced material: CD8+ T cells from PBMCs. All receptors come from a human donor with multiple sclerosis.

This chain connects TRBV27 to TRBJ1-5; D call uncertain. This CDR3 has 15 amino acids. Trimming cost V 5 bases and J 0 bases, with 11 bases left between them. Germline lookup yields CDR1 MNHEY and CDR2 SMNVEV (reference sequence). CDR3 region: CASSADQYSNQPQHF. CDR3 DNA: TGTGCCAGCAGTGCGGATCAGTATAGCAATCAGCCCCAGCATTTT.

The chain combines TRBV15 with TRBJ2-1; 9 nucleotides agree with TRBD2. CDR1 is LNHNV, CDR2 YYDKDF, per germline (reference sequence). V shed 3 bases and J 5 bases; nucleotides not matched to a gene: 11. The CDR3 is 17 amino acids. The CDR3 DNA sequence: TGTGCCACCAGCAGTCTTAGCGGGGGCTTTCGTCACAATGAGCAGTTCTTC. The encoded protein is CATSSLSGGFRHNEQFF. The full variable domain, rest sourced from reference TRBV15 and TRBJ2-1, is DAMVIQNPRYQVTQFGKPVTLSCSQTLNHNVMYWYQQKSSQAPKLLFHYYDKDFNNEADTPDNFQSRRPNTSFCFLDIRSPGLGDTAMYLCATSSLSGGFRHNEQFFGPGTRLTVL.

Here the CDR3 reads CASSQSGTSADEKLFF. The CDR3 bases are TGTGCCAGCAGCCAAAGTGGGACGTCGGCCGATGAAAAACTGTTTTTT. This chain links TRBV3-1 with TRBJ1-4; tentatively, D is TRBD1 (5 bases). Between the trimmed V and J ends, which lost 2 bases and 6 bases, there was a span of 16 bases. Germline V gives CDR1 LGHDT, CDR2 YNNKEL (reference sequence). This CDR3 comprises 16 residues. The full variable domain, in which reference TRBV3-1 and TRBJ1-4 provide the parts outside the CDR3, is DTAVSQTPKYLVTQMGNDKSIKCEQNLGHDTMYWYKQDSKKFLKIMFSYNNKELIINETVPNRFSPKSPDKAHLNLHINSLELGDSAVYFCASSQSGTSADEKLFFGSGTQLSVL.

The sample holds a few counts of this clonotype. The genes are TRBV5-4 and TRBJ2-3; 15 bases fit TRBD2. CDR3 length: 16 residues. The germline V gene encodes CDR1 SGHNT and CDR2 YYREEE (reference sequence). J gave up 6 bases and V 4 bases, and 6 bases lay outside the gene matches. As DNA, the CDR3 is TGTGCCAGCAGCCCCTGGACTAGCGGGGGGGCGGATACGCAGTATTTT. This gives the protein CASSPWTSGGADTQYF.

This rearrangement joins TRBV13 to TRBJ2-2, with D perhaps matching TRBD1 (5 bases). Trimming took off 4 bases at V and 7 bases at J, with 19 bases between the two ends. The CDR3 spans 16 residues. Germline CDR1 reads PRHDT; CDR2 reads FYEKMQ (reference sequence). CDR3 protein: CASSYSPRQHSGELFF. In DNA form, the CDR3 reads TGTGCCAGCAGCTACTCCCCCCGACAGCATAGCGGGGAGCTGTTTTTT. Looking up the rest from reference TRBV13 and TRBJ2-2 gives the full variable domain: AAGVIQSPRHLIKEKRETATLKCYPIPRHDTVYWYQQGPGQDPQFLISFYEKMQSDKGSIPDRFSAQQFSDYHSELNMSSLELGDSALYFCASSYSPRQHSGELFFGEGSRLTVL.

V and J are TRBV7-2 and TRBJ2-7, with D perhaps TRBD2 (5 bases). There are 17 residues in the CDR3. In germline, CDR1 is SGHTA, CDR2 FQGNSA. V lost 5 bases and J lost 2, with 22 bases in between. CDR3 coding DNA: TGTGCCAGCAGCCCCAGTGGGCGGGTTAAGTCGACCTACGAGCAGTACTTC. Protein product: CASSPSGRVKSTYEQYF.

The chain recombines TRBV12-3 or TRBV12-4 with TRBJ2-5; 10 nucleotides line up with TRBD2. The CDR3 spans 16 residues. After removal of 5 bases from V and 5 bases from J, the junction contained 11 bases not matched to a gene. The CDR3 bases are TGTGCCAGCAGTCCCACAAGCGGGGGGGCCGAGGAGACCCAGTACTTC. It yields the protein CASSPTSGGAEETQYF.

This clonotype was seen more than once but under ten times. The V call is TRBV29-1, the J call TRBJ2-3, with D hard to call. CDR3 length: 11 residues. The V end lost 0 bases, the J end lost 11 bases, and 9 bases lay between the germline ends. Germline CDR1 and CDR2: SQVTM and ANQGSEA. CDR3 sequence reads: CSVEEANKQYF. Written as DNA, the CDR3 is TGCAGCGTTGAAGAGGCTAATAAGCAGTATTTT.

The chain carries TRBV14 and TRBJ2-7; D gene uncertain. Germline V lookup: CDR1 SGHDN, CDR2 FVKESK. The germline V and J ends were trimmed by 4 bases and 0 bases, with 13 bases remaining between them. The CDR3 sequence is 15 residues long. The CDR3 reads CASSPTRLSSYEQYF. CDR3 coding DNA: TGTGCCAGCAGCCCAACAAGGTTAAGCTCCTACGAGCAGTACTTC.

The chain recombines TRBV19 with TRBJ2-3; 7 bases line up with TRBD1. The V gene's germline CDR1 is LNHDA and CDR2 SQIVND (reference sequence). The CDR3 length is 15 residues. V was pared by 4 bases and J by 0 bases, with 4 bases of the junction left unmatched. For the CDR3, the DNA is TGTGCCAGTAGTACCGGGACAGCTAGCACAGATACGCAGTATTTT. Protein: CASSTGTASTDTQYF. Looking up the rest from reference TRBV19 and TRBJ2-3 gives the full variable domain: DGGITQSPKYLFRKEGQNVTLSCEQNLNHDAMYWYRQDPGQGLRLIYYSQIVNDFQKGDIAEGYSVSREKKESFPLTVTSAQKNPTAFYLCASSTGTASTDTQYFGPGTRLTVL.

CDR3 sequence reads: CASSPIDSSLSSSGANVLTF. The CDR3 DNA reads as TGTGCCAGCAGTCCTATAGACAGCTCCCTAAGTTCCTCTGGGGCCAACGTCCTGACTTTC. The chain carries TRBV28 and TRBJ2-6; possibly TRBD1 for D (5 bases). Per germline, CDR1 MDHEN and CDR2 SYDVKM. CDR3 size: 20 residues. Trimming took off 5 bases at V and 0 bases at J, with 23 bases between the two ends.

CDR3 in DNA: TGTGCCAGCACCAAACTAGCGGGGGTTCCCAAAAACATTCAGTACTTC. This encodes CASTKLAGVPKNIQYF. V gene TRBV7-2 combines with J gene TRBJ2-4; TRBD2 matches 11 bases. Trimming at V came to 7 bases and at J to 2 bases, leaving 7 bases not matched to a gene. Germline CDR1 is SGHTA and CDR2 is FQGNSA. The CDR3 covers 16 residues.

The chain has TRBV6-5 and TRBJ2-1, with 8 nucleotides matching TRBD1. Trimming at V came to 0 bases and at J to 7 bases, leaving 2 bases not matched to a gene. The CDR3 is made up of 14 amino acids. The V gene's germline CDR1 is MNHEY and CDR2 SVGAGI. The DNA of the CDR3 is TGTGCCAGCAGTTACTCCCAGGGGGCGAATGAGCAGTTCTTC. This codes for CASSYSQGANEQFF.

J is TRBJ2-1 and V is TRBV19, with D possibly matching TRBD1 (6 bases). V was cut by 6 bases and J by 1 base, with 16 bases left in between. Germline V gene data show CDR1 as LNHDA and CDR2 as SQIVND (reference sequence). CDR3 size: 16 residues. As DNA, the CDR3 is TGTGCCAGTAGAAGGCGCGGCAGGGGATCCTACAATGAGCAGTTCTTC. Encoded protein: CASRRRGRGSYNEQFF.

This chain links TRBV7-2 with TRBJ2-7, with 12 bases identical to TRBD2. V dropped 4 bases and J dropped 9; count of bases not matched to a gene: 13. The CDR3 runs 16 residues. Germline lookup yields CDR1 SGHTA and CDR2 FQGNSA. The CDR3 nucleotides read TGTGCCAGCAGCTCTACGACCCGGACTAGCGGGAACCGGCAGTACTTC. It specifies CASSSTTRTSGNRQYF.

This chain links TRBV12-3 or TRBV12-4 with TRBJ1-5; 9 bases agree with TRBD1. The CDR3 consists of 15 residues. V gave up 5 bases and J gave up 5 bases; unmatched junction bases: 7. CDR3 amino acids: CASSPRDRGDQPQHF. DNA of the CDR3: TGTGCCAGCAGTCCCCGAGACAGGGGGGATCAGCCCCAGCATTTT.

V gene TRBV15 combines with J gene TRBJ1-1; D unresolved. The germline V and J ends were trimmed by 5 bases and 2 bases, with 15 bases remaining between them. Germline CDR1 and CDR2: LNHNV and YYDKDF (reference sequence). This CDR3 region has 15 residues. In DNA form, the CDR3 reads TGTGCCACCAGCCAGGACCTCGCCCCCAACACTGAAGCTTTCTTT. Protein: CATSQDLAPNTEAFF.

DNA of the CDR3: TGTGCCAGCAGTCTTTTTGATAAGTTTTATAGCAATCAGCCCCAGCATTTT. Its translation is CASSLFDKFYSNQPQHF. The genes are TRBV28 and TRBJ1-5; D not resolved. The CDR3 is made up of 17 amino acids. Per germline, CDR1 MDHEN and CDR2 SYDVKM. V was shortened by 5 bases and J by 0 bases, with 17 bases between the two germline ends.